This T cell receptor beta chain is drawn from a study of shared clonotypes between healthy human individuals. Across the study: The composition of the donors was a couple of women and a few men aged 18 to 49. Per-donor plates numbered three CD4 naive, three CD4 memory, two CD8 naive and one CD8 memory.

Measured with immunoSEQ multiplex PCR; TCRdb has only the in-frame clones, and not every one. The sample includes roughly 2.2 million clones, 85% to 95% of them seen just once. CDR1 and CDR2 from the germline V gene are SGHRS and YFSETQ. V dropped 4 bases and J dropped 0; count of bases not matched to a gene: 1. The CDR3 consists of 14 residues. Remarks on this clone: The sample carries other DNA sequences with the same CDR3.

The source material was naive CD4+ T cells from PBMCs. The subset: CD45RA+ positively selected. This clonotype was sampled from a man aged 18 to 30 in good health. Some clones in this sample may be carry-over from other donors' samples. The V gene is TRBV5-1, the J gene TRBJ2-3, with 8 bases fitting TRBD1. CDR3 sequence reads: CASSRTGSTDTQYF. In DNA form, the CDR3 reads TGCGCCAGCAGCCGGACAGGGAGCACAGATACGCAGTATTTT.